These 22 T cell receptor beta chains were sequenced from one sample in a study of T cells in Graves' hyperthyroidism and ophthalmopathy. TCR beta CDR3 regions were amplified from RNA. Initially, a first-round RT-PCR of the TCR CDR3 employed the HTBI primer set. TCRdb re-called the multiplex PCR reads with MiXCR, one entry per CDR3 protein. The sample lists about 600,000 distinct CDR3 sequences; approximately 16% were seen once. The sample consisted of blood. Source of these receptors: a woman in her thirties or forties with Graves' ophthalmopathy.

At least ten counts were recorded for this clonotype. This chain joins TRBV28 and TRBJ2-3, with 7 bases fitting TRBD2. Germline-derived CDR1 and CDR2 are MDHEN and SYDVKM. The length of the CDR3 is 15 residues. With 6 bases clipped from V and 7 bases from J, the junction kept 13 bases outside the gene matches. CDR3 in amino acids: CASRGSGRPLYTQYF. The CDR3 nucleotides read TGTGCCAGCAGGGGATCCGGGAGGCCTCTATATACGCAGTATTTT. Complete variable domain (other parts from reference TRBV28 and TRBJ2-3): DVKVTQSSRYLVKRTGEKVFLECVQDMDHENMFWYRQDPGLGLRLIYFSYDVKMKEKGDIPEGYSVSREKKERFSLILESASTNQTSMYLCASRGSGRPLYTQYFGPGTRLTVL.

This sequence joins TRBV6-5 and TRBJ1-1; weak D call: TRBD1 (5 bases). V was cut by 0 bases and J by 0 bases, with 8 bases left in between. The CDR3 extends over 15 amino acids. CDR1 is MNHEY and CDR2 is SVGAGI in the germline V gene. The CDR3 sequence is CASSYSGPMNTEAFF. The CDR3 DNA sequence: TGTGCCAGCAGTTACTCGGGGCCAATGAACACTGAAGCTTTCTTT.

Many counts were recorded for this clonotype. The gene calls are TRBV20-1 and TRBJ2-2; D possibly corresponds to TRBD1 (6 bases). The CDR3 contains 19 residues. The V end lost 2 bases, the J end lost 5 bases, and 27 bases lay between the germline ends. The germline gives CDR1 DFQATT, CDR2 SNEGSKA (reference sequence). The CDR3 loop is CSARLLVEWSGESTGELFF. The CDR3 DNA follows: TGCAGTGCTAGATTGTTGGTCGAATGGTCAGGGGAGTCTACCGGGGAGCTGTTTTTT.

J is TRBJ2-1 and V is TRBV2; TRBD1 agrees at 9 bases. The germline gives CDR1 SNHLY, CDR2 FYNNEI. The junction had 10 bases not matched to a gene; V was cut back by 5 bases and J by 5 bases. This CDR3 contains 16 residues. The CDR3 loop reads CASSNTGTGYHNEQFF. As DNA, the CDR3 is TGTGCCAGCAGTAATACCGGGACAGGGTATCACAATGAGCAGTTCTTC.

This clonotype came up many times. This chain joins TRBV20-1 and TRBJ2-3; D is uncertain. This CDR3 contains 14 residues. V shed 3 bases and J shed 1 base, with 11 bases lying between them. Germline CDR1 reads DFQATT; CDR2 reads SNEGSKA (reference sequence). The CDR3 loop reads CSARTDRRTDTQYF. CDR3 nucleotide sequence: TGCAGTGCTAGGACGGACCGCCGCACAGATACGCAGTATTTT.

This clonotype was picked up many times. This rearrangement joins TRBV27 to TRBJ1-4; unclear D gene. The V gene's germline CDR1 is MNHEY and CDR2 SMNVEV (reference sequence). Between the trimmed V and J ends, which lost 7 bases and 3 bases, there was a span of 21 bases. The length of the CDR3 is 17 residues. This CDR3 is CASNLPPRRQANEKLFF. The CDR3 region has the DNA TGTGCCAGCAACCTGCCCCCCCGACGCCAGGCTAATGAAAAACTGTTTTTT. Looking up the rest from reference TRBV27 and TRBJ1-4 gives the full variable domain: EAQVTQNPRYLITVTGKKLTVTCSQNMNHEYMSWYRQDPGLGLRQIYYSMNVEVTDKGDVPEGYKVSRKEKRNFPLILESPSPNQTSLYFCASNLPPRRQANEKLFFGSGTQLSVL.

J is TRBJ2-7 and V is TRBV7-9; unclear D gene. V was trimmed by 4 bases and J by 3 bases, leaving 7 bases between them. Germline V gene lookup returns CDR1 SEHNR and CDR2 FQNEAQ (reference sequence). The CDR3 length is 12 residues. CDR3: CASSSVFYEQYF. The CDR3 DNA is TGTGCCAGCAGCTCCGTTTTCTACGAGCAGTACTTC.

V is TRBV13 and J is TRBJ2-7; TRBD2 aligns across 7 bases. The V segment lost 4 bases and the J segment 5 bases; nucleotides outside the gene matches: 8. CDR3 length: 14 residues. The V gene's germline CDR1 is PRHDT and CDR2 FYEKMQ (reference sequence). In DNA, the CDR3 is TGTGCCAGCAGCTACGGGACTAAGATGAACGAGCAGTACTTC. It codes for CASSYGTKMNEQYF.

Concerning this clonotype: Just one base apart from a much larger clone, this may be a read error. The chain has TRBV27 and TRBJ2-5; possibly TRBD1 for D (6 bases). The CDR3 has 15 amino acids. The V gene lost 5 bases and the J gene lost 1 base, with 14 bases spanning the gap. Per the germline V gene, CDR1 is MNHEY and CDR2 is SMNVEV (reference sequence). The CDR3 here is CASSPVGTPQETQYF. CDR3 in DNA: TGTGCCAGCAGTCCCGTCGGGACACCCCAAGAGACCCAGTACTTC.

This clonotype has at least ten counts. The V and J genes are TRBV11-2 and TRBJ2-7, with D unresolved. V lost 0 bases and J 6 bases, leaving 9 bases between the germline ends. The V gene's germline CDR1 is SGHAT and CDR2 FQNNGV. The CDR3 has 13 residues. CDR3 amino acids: CASSLDERSEQYF. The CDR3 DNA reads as TGTGCCAGCAGCTTAGATGAAAGGAGCGAGCAGTACTTC.

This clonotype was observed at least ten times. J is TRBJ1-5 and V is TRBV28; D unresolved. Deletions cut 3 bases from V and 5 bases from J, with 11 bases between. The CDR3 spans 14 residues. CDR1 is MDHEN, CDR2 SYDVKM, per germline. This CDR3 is CASSLSLAHQPQHF. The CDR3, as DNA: TGTGCCAGCAGTTTGAGCTTGGCCCATCAGCCCCAGCATTTT.

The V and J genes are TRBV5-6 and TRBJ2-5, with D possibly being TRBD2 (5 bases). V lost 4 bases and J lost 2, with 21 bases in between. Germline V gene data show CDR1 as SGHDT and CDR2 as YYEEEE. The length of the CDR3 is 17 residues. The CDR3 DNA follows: TGTGCCAGCAGCCTGTTTACGGAGCGGCAGCCACAAGAGACCCAGTACTTC. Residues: CASSLFTERQPQETQYF. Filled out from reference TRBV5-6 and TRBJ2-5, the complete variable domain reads DAGVTQSPTHLIKTRGQQVTLRCSPKSGHDTVSWYQQALGQGPQFIFQYYEEEERQRGNFPDRFSGHQFPNYSSELNVNALLLGDSALYLCASSLFTERQPQETQYFGPGTRLLVL.

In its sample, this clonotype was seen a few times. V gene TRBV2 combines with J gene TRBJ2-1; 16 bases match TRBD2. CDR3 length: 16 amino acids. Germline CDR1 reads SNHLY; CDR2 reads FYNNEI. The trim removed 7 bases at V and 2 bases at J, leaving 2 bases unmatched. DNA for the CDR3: TGTGCCAGCAAAGGGACTAGCGGGGGGGCCTACAATGAGCAGTTCTTC. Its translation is CASKGTSGGAYNEQFF.

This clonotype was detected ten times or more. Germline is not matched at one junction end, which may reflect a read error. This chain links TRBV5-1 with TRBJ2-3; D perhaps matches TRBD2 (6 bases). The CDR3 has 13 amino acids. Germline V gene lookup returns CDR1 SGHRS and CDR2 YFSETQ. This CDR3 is CASSLGGADTQYF. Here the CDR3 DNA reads TGTGCCAGCAGCTTAGGAGGGGCAGATACGCAGTATTTT. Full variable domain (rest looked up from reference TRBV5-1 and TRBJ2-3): KAGVTQTPRYLIKTRGQQVTLSCSPISGHRSVSWYQQTPGQGLQFLFEYFSETQRNKGNFPGRFSGRQFSNSRSEMNVSTLELGDSALYLCASSLGGADTQYFGPGTRLTVL.

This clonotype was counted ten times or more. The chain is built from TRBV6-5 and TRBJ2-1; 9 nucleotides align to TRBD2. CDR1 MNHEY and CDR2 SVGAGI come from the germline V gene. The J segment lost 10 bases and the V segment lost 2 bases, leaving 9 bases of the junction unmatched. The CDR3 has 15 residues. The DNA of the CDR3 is TGTGCCAGCAGTTACGTGGGCGGGAGGGCCCGGGAGCAGTTCTTC. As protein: CASSYVGGRAREQFF.

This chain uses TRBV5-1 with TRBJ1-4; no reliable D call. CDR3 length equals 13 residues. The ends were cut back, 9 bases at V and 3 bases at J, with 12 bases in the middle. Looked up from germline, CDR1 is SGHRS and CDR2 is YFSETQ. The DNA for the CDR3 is TGCGCCACAACGGACGGATCTAATGAAAAACTGTTTTTT. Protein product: CATTDGSNEKLFF.

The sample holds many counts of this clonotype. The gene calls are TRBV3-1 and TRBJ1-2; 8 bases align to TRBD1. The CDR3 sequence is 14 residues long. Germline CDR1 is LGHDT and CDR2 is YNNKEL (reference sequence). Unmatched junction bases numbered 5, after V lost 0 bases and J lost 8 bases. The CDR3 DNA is TGTGCCAGCAGCCAAGATGGACAGGGAGACGGCTACACCTTC. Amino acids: CASSQDGQGDGYTF.

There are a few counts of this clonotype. CDR3 protein: CASTGGAGSRQFF. The CDR3, as DNA: TGTGCCAGCACAGGGGGGGCGGGCTCGAGGCAGTTCTTC. The chain uses TRBV2 and TRBJ2-1, with D tentatively TRBD1 or TRBD2 (7 bases each). This CDR3 has 13 residues. V was trimmed by 7 bases and J by 12 bases, leaving 19 bases between them. CDR1 SNHLY and CDR2 FYNNEI come from the germline V gene.

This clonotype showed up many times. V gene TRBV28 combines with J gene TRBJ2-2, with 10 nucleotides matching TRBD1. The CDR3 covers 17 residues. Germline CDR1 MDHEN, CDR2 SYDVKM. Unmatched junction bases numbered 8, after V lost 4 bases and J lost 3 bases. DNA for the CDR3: TGTGCCAGCAGTTCCCCCAGACAGGGGGCATACACCGGGGAGCTGTTTTTT. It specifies CASSSPRQGAYTGELFF.

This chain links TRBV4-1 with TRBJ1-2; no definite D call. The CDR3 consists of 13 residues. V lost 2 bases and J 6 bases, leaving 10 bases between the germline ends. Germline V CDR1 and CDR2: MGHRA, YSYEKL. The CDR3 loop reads CASSQTTVNGYTF. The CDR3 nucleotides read TGCGCCAGCAGCCAAACGACTGTGAATGGCTACACCTTC.

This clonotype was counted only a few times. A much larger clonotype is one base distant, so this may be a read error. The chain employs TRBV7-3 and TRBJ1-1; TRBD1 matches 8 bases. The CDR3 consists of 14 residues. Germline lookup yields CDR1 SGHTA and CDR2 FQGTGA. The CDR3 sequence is CASSSGQVNTEASF. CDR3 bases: TGTGCCAGCAGCTCGGGACAGGTGAACACTGAAGCTTCCTTT. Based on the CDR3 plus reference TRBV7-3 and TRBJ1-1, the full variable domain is GAGVSQTPSNKVTEKGKYVELRCDPISGHTALYWYRQSLGQGPEFLIYFQGTGAADDSGLPNDRFFAVRPEGSVSTLKIQRTERGDSAVYLCASSSGQVNTEASFGQGTRLTVV.

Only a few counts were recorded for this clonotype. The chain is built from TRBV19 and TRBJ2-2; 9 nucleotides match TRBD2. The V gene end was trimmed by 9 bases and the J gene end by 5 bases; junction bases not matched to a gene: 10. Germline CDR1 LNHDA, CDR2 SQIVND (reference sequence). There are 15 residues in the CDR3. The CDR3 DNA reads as TGTGCCAGCGCCAAGCGGGAGGTTCTGACCGGGGAGCTGTTTTTT. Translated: CASAKREVLTGELFF.